The clone carrying this T cell receptor (beta chain) was seen just once. CDR3 size: 12 residues. J lost 12 bases, V lost 4 bases, and 6 bases had no gene match. CDR1 and CDR2 (germline): SGHNT, YENEEA. The data stem from a study of blood T cell repertoires in COVID-19. Looking at the study overall: Sources were T cells, B-cell-depleted T cells, or PBMCs; the material itself was cDNA or gDNA.

Authors' analysis steps: Reference gene primer amplification gave nucleated cell count estimates. Measured with immunoSEQ multiplex PCR; TCRdb has only the in-frame clones, and not every one. The V and J calls and clone size come from that table; D and trimming were worked out from the DNA. The sample gives about 130,000 clones, roughly 83% of which show up once; under 15% is in the top ten. Sequences were obtained from peripheral blood. This receptor was identified in a woman aged 30 to 39 who had recovered from COVID-19. The chain combines TRBV11-3 with TRBJ2-1, with TRBD2 matching over 7 bases. CDR3 amino acids: CASSSEAGPQFF. In DNA form, the CDR3 reads TGTGCCAGCAGCTCGGAAGCGGGGCCGCAGTTCTTC. Full variable domain (remainder filled in from reference TRBV11-3 and TRBJ2-1): EAGVVQSPRYKIIEKKQPVAFWCNPISGHNTLYWYLQNLGQGPELLIRYENEEAVDDSQLPKDRFSAERLKGVDSTLKIQPAELGDSAVYLCASSSEAGPQFFGPGTRLTVL.